This T cell receptor (beta chain) originates from a study of cytomegalovirus exposure and HLA in healthy donors. Study-wide points: When analyzed later, a missense DCLRE1C variant was found to be linked to TCR beta V- and J-gene trimming. A likely sequencing artifact accounted for one observed cluster of highly shared sequence variants.

Donors in the study were healthy people who gave bone marrow. Germline CDR1 is LNHDA and CDR2 is SQIVND (reference sequence). Between the trimmed V and J ends, which lost 4 bases and 5 bases, there was a span of 12 bases. This CDR3 contains 13 residues. As concerns this clone: Antigen: not known.

A multiplex PCR was run with 60 Vbeta primers and 13 Jbeta primers. Original processing methods: An analysis that came later counted roughly 87 million unique TCR beta chains, approximately 10 million shared. TCRdb keeps only in-frame clones here, not all; method: immunoSEQ multiplex PCR. V and J calls and clone size are copied from that table; D and trimming were computed from the DNA. The table includes 120,000 to 150,000 clones, about 76% detected once. The J gene is TRBJ2-7, the V gene TRBV19, with D possibly TRBD2 on 6 matching bases. The receptor was isolated from a female donor in good health and CMV-seronegative. The sequenced material came from PBMCs. CDR3 protein: CASSTGRENEQYF. CDR3 in DNA: TGTGCCAGTAGTACTGGTCGGGAGAACGAGCAGTACTTC.